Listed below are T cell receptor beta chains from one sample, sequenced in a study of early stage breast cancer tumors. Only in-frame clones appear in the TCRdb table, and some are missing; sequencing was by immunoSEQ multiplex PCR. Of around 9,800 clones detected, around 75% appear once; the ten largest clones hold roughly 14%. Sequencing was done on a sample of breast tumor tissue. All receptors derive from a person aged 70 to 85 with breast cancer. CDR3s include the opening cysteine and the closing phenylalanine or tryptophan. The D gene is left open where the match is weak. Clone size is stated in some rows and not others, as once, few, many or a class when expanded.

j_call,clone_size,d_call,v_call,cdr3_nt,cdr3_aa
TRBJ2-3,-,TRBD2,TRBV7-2,TGTGCCAGCAGCTTAACTAGCGGGAGCACAGATACGCAGTATTTT,CASSLTSGSTDTQYF
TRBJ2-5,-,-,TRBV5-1,TGCGCCAGCAGCTTGGACCCGGCTAGCACTGAAGAGACCCAGTACTTC,CASSLDPASTEETQYF
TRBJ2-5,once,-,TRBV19,TGTGCCAGTAGTATGTCGGCCGTGGGGGGCCAAGAGACCCAGTACTTC,CASSMSAVGGQETQYF
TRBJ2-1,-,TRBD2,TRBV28,TGTGCCAGCAGTAATCCGGGACTAGCGGGATACAATGAGCAGTTCTTC,CASSNPGLAGYNEQFF
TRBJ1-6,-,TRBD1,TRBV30,TGTGCCTGGAGCGTCACAGGGGGCTCACCCCTCCACTTT,CAWSVTGGSPLHF
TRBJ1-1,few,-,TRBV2,TGTGCCAGCAGTGAGGGGGGTGGCGTTGGACAAGCTTTCTTT,CASSEGGGVGQAFF
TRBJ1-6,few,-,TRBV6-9,TGTGCCAGCAGTTTTCGGTCACCCCTCCACTTT,CASSFRSPLHF
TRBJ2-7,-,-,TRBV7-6,TGTGCCAGCAGCTTGGTTGCCAGGCAAGACTACGAGCAGTACTTC,CASSLVARQDYEQYF
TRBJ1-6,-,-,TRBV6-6,TGTGCCAGCACGGGGAGGGATAATTCACCCCTCCACTTT,CASTGRDNSPLHF
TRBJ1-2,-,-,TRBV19,TGTGCCGGGACGATACAGGGCCTTGGCTACACCTTC,CAGTIQGLGYTF
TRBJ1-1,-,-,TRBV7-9,TGTGCCAGCAGCTTAGGAGGAGGGGCTGAAGCTTTCTTT,CASSLGGGAEAFF
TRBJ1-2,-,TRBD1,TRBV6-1,TGTGCTGGTACAGGGGACAACTATGGCTACACCTTC,CAGTGDNYGYTF
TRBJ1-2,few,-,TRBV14,TGTGCCAGCAGCCCCGGGACTAACTATGGCTACACCTTC,CASSPGTNYGYTF
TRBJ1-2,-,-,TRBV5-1,TGCGCCAGCAGCTTGCAGGGCTATGGCTACACCTTC,CASSLQGYGYTF
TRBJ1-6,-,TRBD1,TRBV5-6,TGTGCCAGCAGCCGGCAGGTCCGGGACAGGGGCTATAATTCACCCCTCCACTTT,CASSRQVRDRGYNSPLHF
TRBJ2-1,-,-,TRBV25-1,TGTGCCAGCAGTGAACGGCGGGGCCTCTACAATGAGCAGTTCTTC,CASSERRGLYNEQFF
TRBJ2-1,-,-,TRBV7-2,TGTGCCAGCAGCTGGGGCGGGATGTTCGGTGAGCAGTTCTTC,CASSWGGMFGEQFF
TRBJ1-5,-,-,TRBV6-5,TGTGCCAGCAGTTACTCGAGGGTTCAGCCCCAGCATTTT,CASSYSRVQPQHF
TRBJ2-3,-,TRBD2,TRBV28,TGTGCCAGCAGTCCCGGCGGGAGCGGGGATTTTGTAGATACGCAGTATTTT,CASSPGGSGDFVDTQYF
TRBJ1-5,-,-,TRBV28,TGTGCCAGCAGTTTCGGGCAGCCCCAGCATTTT,CASSFGQPQHF
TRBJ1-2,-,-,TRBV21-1,TGTGCCAGCAGCTACCCCCTTCAGGGGAACTATGGCTACACCTTC,CASSYPLQGNYGYTF
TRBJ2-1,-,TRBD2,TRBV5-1,TGCGCCAGCAGCTCAGATGGACTAGCGGGGGAGCAGTTCTTC,CASSSDGLAGEQFF
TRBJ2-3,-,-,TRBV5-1,TGCGCCAGCAGCTTGGAGGGCAGGGGCGCAATAAGGGGGGATACGCAGTATTTT,CASSLEGRGAIRGDTQYF
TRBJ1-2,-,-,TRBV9,TGTGCCAGCAGCGCAACGAGGTCGGGGGTTCGGGAAGGCTACACCTTC,CASSATRSGVREGYTF
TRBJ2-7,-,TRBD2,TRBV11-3,TGTGCCAGCAGCCCAAGCGGGATCAGAGAGCAGTACTTC,CASSPSGIREQYF
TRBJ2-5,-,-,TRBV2,TGTGCCAGCAGTGCCGGTCTTTCGGAGACCCAGTACTTC,CASSAGLSETQYF
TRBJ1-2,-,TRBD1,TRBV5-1,TGCGCCAGCAGCCTGGCAGGGGGGTCTAGAAGCTACACCTTC,CASSLAGGSRSYTF
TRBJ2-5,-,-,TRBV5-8,TGTGCCAGCAGCCCCGGACAGCGGCAAGAGACCCAGTACTTC,CASSPGQRQETQYF
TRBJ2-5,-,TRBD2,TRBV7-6,TGTGCCAGCAGCTTAGTGCTAGCGGGGATTCAAGAGACCCAGTACTTC,CASSLVLAGIQETQYF
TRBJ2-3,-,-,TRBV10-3,TGTGCCATCAGTGAGTCAAACAGGGCAGATACGCAGTATTTT,CAISESNRADTQYF
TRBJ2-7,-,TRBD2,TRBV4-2,TGTGCCAGCAGCCAAGGACTAGCGGGCTCCTACGAGCAGTACTTC,CASSQGLAGSYEQYF
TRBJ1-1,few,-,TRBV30,TGTGCCTGGGTCAGGGTCAAGAACACTGAAGCTTTCTTT,CAWVRVKNTEAFF
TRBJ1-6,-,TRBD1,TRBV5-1,TGCGCCAGCAGCTTGGGACAGGGCCCAAATTCACCCCTCCACTTT,CASSLGQGPNSPLHF
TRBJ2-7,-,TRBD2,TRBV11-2,TGTGCCAGCAGCTTAGGGACTAGCGGGAGTTACGAGCAGTACTTC,CASSLGTSGSYEQYF
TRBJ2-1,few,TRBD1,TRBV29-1,TGCAGCGTTGATCGGGACAGTTCTTCCTACAATGAGCAGTTCTTC,CSVDRDSSSYNEQFF
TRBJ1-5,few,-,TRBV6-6,TGTGCCACCAGACAGGGCAATCAGCCCCAGCATTTT,CATRQGNQPQHF
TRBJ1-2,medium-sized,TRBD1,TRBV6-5,TGTGCCAGCAGATTCGGGACAGGGTTTCATACTGGCTACACCTTC,CASRFGTGFHTGYTF
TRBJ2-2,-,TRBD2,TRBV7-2,TGTGCCAGCAGCTTAAGACTAGCTGATACCGGGGAGCTGTTTTTT,CASSLRLADTGELFF
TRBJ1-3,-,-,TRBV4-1,TGCGCCAGCAGCCAACTCAGGATAGAGAGCTCTGGAAACACCATATATTTT,CASSQLRIESSGNTIYF
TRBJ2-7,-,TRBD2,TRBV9,TGTGCCAGCAGCGCTGCGGGGGGCCAAGGTGTCTACGAGCAGTACTTC,CASSAAGGQGVYEQYF
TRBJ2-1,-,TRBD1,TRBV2,TGTGCCAGCAGTGTCGAGACAGGGGGCCGGAATGAGCAGTTCTTC,CASSVETGGRNEQFF
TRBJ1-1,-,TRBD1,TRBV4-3,TGCGCCAGCAGCCGACAGGGGGGTTTATACACTGAAGCTTTCTTT,CASSRQGGLYTEAFF
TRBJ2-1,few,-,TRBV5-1,TGCGCCAGCAGCTCCCGGAGGAGCTCCTACAATGAGCAGTTCTTC,CASSSRRSSYNEQFF
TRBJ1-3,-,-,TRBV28,TGTGCCAGCAGCCTCGCTTTCGGGGGCTCTGGAAACACCATATATTTT,CASSLAFGGSGNTIYF
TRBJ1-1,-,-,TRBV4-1,TGCGCCAGCAGCTCTATCCAGGCTATGAACACTGAAGCTTTCTTT,CASSSIQAMNTEAFF
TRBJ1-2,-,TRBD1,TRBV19,TGTGCCAGTAGTGTTGCCGGGACAGGGATCTATGGCTACACCTTC,CASSVAGTGIYGYTF
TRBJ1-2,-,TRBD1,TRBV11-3,TGTGCCAGCAGCCCGGGACAGCGGGCGCCAGGCTACACCTTC,CASSPGQRAPGYTF
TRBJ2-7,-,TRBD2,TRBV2,TGTGCCAGCAGCGAGGGGACTAGCGGGGCCTACGAGCAGTACTTC,CASSEGTSGAYEQYF
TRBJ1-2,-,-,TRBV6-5,TGTGCCAGCACCACGGGACTAACTAACTATGGCTACACCTTC,CASTTGLTNYGYTF
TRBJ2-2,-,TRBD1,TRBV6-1,TGTGCCAGCAGTGAGACAGGGACGGTCCGGGAGCTGTTTTTT,CASSETGTVRELFF
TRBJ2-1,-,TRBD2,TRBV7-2,TGTGCCAGCAGCCCCTGGGTGGGCGTAGCGGGGGGTGAGCAGTTCTTC,CASSPWVGVAGGEQFF
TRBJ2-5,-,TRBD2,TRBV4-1,TGCGCCAGCAGCCTCCACCCCCTAGCGGGAGTCCGGGAGACCCAGTACTTC,CASSLHPLAGVRETQYF
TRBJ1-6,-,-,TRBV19,TGTGCCAGTAGCCAGACAGACGGGCTCCCCAATTCACCCCTCCACTTT,CASSQTDGLPNSPLHF
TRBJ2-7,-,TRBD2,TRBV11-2,TGTGCCAGCAGCTTCGGACTAGCGGGCATCGCAACCTACGAGCAGTACTTC,CASSFGLAGIATYEQYF